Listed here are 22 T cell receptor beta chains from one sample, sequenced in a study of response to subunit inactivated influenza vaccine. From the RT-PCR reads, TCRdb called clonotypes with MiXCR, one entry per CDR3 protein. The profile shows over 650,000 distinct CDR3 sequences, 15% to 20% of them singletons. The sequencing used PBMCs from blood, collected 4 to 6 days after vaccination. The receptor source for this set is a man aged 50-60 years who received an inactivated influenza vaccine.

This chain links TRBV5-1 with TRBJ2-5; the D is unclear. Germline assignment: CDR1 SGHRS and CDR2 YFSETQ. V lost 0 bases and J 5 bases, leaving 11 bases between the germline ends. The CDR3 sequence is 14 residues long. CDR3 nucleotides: TGCGCCAGCAGCTTGGAACCTAGTCCGGAGACCCAGTACTTC. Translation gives CASSLEPSPETQYF.

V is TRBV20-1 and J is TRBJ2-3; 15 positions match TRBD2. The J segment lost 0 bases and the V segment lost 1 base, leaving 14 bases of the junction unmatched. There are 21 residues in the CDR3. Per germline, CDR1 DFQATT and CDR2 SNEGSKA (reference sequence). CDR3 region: CSARVLGTSGGRAFSTDTQYF. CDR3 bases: TGCAGTGCTAGAGTCCTTGGGACTAGCGGGGGGCGGGCCTTCAGCACAGATACGCAGTATTTT.

In DNA form, the CDR3 reads TGTGCCAGCAGTTTAGTACCGGGACAGGGGAAGGGCAATGAGCAGTTCTTC. Amino acids: CASSLVPGQGKGNEQFF. This chain links TRBV12-3 or TRBV12-4 with TRBJ2-1; 10 nucleotides match TRBD1. This CDR3 region has 17 residues. V trimming: 1 base; J trimming: 6 bases; junction bases outside the gene matches: 9.

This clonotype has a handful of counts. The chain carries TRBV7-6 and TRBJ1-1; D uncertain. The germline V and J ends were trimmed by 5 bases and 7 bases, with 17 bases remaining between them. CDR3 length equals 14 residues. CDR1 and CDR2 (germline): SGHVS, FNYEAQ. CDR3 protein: CASSPQEGINEAFF. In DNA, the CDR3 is TGTGCCAGCAGCCCGCAGGAGGGTATCAATGAAGCTTTCTTT.

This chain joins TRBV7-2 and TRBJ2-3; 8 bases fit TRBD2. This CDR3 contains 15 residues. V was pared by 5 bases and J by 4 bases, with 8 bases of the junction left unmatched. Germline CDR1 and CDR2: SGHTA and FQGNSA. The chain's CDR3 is CASSASGSKADTQYF. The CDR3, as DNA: TGTGCCAGCAGCGCGAGCGGGAGTAAGGCAGATACGCAGTATTTT.

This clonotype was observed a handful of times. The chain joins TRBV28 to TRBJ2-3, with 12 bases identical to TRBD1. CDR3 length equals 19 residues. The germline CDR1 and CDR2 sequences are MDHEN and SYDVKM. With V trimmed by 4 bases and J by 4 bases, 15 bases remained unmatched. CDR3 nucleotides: TGTGCCAGCAGTTGGGCCCTCGCCGGGACAGGGGGCAATGCAGATACGCAGTATTTT. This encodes CASSWALAGTGGNADTQYF.

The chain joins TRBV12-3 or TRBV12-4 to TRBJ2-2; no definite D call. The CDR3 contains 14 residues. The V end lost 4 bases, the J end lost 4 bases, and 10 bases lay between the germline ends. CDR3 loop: CASSSDLRTGELFF. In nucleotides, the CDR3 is TGTGCCAGCAGTTCGGACCTTCGCACCGGGGAGCTGTTTTTT.

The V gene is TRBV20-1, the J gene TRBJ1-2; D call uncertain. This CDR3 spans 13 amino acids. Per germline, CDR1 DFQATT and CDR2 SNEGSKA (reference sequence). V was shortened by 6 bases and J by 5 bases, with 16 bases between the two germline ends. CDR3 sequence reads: CSAPPGTTYGYTF. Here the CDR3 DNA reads TGCAGTGCGCCCCCGGGAACAACGTATGGCTACACCTTC.

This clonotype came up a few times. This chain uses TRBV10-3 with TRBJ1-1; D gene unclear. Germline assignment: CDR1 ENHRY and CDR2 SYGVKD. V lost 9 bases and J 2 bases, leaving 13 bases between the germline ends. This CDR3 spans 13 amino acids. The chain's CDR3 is CAISRGQNTEAFF. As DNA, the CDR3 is TGTGCCATATCCCGCGGCCAAAACACTGAAGCTTTCTTT.

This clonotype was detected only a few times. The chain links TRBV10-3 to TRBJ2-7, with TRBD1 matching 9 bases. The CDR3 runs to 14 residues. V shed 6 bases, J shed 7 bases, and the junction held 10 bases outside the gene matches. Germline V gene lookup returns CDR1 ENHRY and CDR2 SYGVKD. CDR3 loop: CAISPGQGIWEQYF. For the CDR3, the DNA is TGTGCCATCAGCCCGGGACAGGGAATATGGGAGCAGTACTTC.

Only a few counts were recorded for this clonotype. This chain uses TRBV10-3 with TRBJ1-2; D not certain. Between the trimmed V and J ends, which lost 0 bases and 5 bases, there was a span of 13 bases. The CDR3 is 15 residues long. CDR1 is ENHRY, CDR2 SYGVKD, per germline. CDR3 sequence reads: CAISESSVRLYGYTF. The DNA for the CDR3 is TGTGCCATCAGTGAGTCGTCGGTCAGGCTGTATGGCTACACCTTC.

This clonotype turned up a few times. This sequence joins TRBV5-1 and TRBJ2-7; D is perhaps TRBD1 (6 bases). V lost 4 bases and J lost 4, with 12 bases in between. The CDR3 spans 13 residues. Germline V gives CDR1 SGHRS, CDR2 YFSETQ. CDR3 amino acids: CASSRIRGYEQYF. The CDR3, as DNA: TGCGCCAGCAGCCGAATCAGGGGTTACGAGCAGTACTTC.

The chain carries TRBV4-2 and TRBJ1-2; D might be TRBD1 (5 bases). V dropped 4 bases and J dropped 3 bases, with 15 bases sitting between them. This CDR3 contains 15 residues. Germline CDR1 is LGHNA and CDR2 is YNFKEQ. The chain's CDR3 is CASSPRGIWDYGYTF. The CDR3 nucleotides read TGTGCCAGCAGCCCGAGGGGAATCTGGGACTATGGCTACACCTTC.

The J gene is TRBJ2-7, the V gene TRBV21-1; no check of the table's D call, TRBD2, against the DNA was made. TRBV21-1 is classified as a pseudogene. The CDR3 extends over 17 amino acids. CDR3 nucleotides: TGTGCCAGCAGCAAAGAATTAGCGGGAGGGCCAAGGAACGAGCAGTACTTC. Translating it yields CASSKELAGGPRNEQYF.

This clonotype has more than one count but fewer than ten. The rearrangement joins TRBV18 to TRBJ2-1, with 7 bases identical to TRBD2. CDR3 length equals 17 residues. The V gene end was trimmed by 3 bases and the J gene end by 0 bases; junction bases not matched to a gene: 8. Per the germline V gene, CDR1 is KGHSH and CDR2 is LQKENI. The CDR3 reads CASSPKRDPLSYNEQFF. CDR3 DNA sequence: TGTGCCAGCTCACCCAAGCGGGACCCACTCTCCTACAATGAGCAGTTCTTC.

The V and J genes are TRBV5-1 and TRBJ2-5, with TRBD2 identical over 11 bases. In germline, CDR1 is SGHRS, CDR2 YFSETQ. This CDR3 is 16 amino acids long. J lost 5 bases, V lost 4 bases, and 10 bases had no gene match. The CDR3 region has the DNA TGCGCCAGCAGCCCCGGAGCACTAGCGGGAGCGGAGACCCAGTACTTC. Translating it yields CASSPGALAGAETQYF.

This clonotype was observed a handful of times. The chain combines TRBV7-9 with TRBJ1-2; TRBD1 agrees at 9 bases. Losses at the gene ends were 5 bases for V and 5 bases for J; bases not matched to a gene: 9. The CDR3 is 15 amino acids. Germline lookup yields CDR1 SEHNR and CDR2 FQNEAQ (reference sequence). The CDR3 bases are TGTGCCAGCAGCCGCCGGGACAGGGATCCGTATGGCTACACCTTC. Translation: CASSRRDRDPYGYTF.

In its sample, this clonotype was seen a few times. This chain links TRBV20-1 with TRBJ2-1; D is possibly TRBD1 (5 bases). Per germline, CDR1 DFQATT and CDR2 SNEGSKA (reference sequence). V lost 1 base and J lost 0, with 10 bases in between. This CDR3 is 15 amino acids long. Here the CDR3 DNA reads TGCAGTGCTAGAGTCGACAGCGTCTCCTACAATGAGCAGTTCTTC. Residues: CSARVDSVSYNEQFF.

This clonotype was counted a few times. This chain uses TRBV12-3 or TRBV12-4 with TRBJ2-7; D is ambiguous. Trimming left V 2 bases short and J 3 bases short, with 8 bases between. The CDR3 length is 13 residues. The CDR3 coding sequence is TGTGCCAGCAGTTTACTCCTCGGCTACGAGCAGTACTTC. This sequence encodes CASSLLLGYEQYF.

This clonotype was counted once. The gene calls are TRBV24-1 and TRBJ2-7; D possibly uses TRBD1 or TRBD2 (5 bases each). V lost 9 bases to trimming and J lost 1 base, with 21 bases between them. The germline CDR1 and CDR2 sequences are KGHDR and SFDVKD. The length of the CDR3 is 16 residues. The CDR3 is CATSGTDTEHSYEQYF. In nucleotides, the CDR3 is TGTGCCACCTCAGGGACCGACACAGAGCATTCCTACGAGCAGTACTTC.

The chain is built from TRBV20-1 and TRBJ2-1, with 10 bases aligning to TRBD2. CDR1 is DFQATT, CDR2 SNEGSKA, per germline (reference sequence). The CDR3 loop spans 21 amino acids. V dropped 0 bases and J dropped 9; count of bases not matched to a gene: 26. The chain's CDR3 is CSARDRGVASGSLSRYGEQFF. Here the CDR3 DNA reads TGCAGTGCTAGAGATCGCGGAGTGGCTAGCGGGAGCCTAAGTCGATATGGTGAGCAGTTCTTC.

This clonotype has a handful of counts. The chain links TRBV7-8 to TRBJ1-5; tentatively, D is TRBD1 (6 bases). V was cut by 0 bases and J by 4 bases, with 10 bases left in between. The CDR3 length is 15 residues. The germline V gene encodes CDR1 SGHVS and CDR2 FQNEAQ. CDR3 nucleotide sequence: TGTGCCAGCAGCTTAGCGAGGGGGGCTAATCAGCCCCAGCATTTT. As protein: CASSLARGANQPQHF.